The 24 T cell receptor beta chains in this list originate from one sample, sequenced in a study of T cell repertoires in ileal Crohn's disease (dated by TCRdb to between 2019 and 2020). The method was the immunoSEQ multiplex PCR assay. The table was pulled from immuneACCESS by TCRdb, which kept in-frame rearrangements only. Such tables lose some clones; where checked, under half of the loss comes from unresolved V genes, and the rest has no known cause. This sample is represented by approximately 29,000 clones; about 81% of them were singletons. Roughly 5.5% of the sample comes from the top ten. The sample taken for sequencing was ileal tissue. The receptors stem from an adult with Crohn's disease.

This clone has more than one count but fewer than ten. The CDR3 DNA is TGTGCCAGCAGTTCGGGTAGGGCTTTCTTT. Protein: CASSSGRAFF. The genes are TRBV6-6 and TRBJ1-1, with D unresolved. Trimming pared 4 bases from V and 11 bases from J, leaving 8 bases between. This CDR3 is 10 amino acids long. CDR1 and CDR2 from the germline V gene are MNHNY and SVGAGI (reference sequence).

The rearrangement uses TRBV7-2 and TRBJ2-1, with 13 bases aligning to TRBD2. This CDR3 has 15 amino acids. Germline V gives CDR1 SGHTA, CDR2 FQGNSA. V shed 5 bases and J 6 bases; nucleotides not matched to a gene: 4. The chain's CDR3 is CASSRTSGGANEQFF. DNA of the CDR3: TGTGCCAGCAGCCGTACTAGCGGGGGGGCCAATGAGCAGTTCTTC.

CDR3: CASSVNGQGNSPLHF. The DNA of the CDR3 is TGTGCCAGCAGCGTTAACGGACAGGGTAATTCACCCCTCCACTTT. This chain uses TRBV9 with TRBJ1-6; 8 nucleotides match TRBD1. CDR1 is SGDLS and CDR2 is YYNGEE in the germline V gene. The length of the CDR3 is 15 residues. V was pared by 2 bases and J by 6 bases, with 4 bases of the junction left unmatched.

This clone has only a few counts. This CDR3 reads CASSVGQSQETQYF. The DNA of the CDR3 is TGTGCCAGCAGCGTGGGACAGTCCCAAGAGACCCAGTACTTC. The chain is built from TRBV7-8 and TRBJ2-5, with TRBD1 identical over 7 bases. Unmatched junction bases numbered 4, after V lost 5 bases and J lost 1 base. The germline V gene has CDR1 SGHVS and CDR2 FQNEAQ. CDR3 length: 14 amino acids.

The V call is TRBV10-3, the J call TRBJ2-5, with D possibly being TRBD2 (6 bases). Germline CDR1 ENHRY, CDR2 SYGVKD. Between the trimmed V and J ends, which lost 3 bases and 5 bases, there was a span of 7 bases. The CDR3 runs to 12 residues. The CDR3 bases are TGTGCCATCAGTGATCGGGGGGAGACCCAGTACTTC. It encodes CAISDRGETQYF.

The chain has TRBV11-2 and TRBJ2-2; TRBD1 matches 7 bases. The CDR3 length is 16 residues. Losses at the gene ends were 4 bases for V and 6 bases for J; bases not matched to a gene: 11. Germline V gene data show CDR1 as SGHAT and CDR2 as FQNNGV. The DNA of the CDR3 is TGTGCCAGCAGCTCCATCGAGGGGGCTAGGGCCGGGGAGCTGTTTTTT. It codes for CASSSIEGARAGELFF.

The rearrangement links TRBV6-5 to TRBJ2-7, with D possibly being TRBD1 (6 bases). The V and J ends lost 3 bases and 2 bases respectively, with 11 bases between them. This CDR3 has 14 amino acids. In germline, CDR1 is MNHEY, CDR2 SVGAGI. CDR3 bases: TGTGCCAGCAGTTATATCGCAGGGGCCTACGAGCAGTACTTC. Translating it yields CASSYIAGAYEQYF.

The chain has TRBV18 and TRBJ1-3, with D hard to call. V lost 3 bases and J 0 bases, leaving 15 bases between the germline ends. This CDR3 has 17 amino acids. Germline-derived CDR1 and CDR2 are KGHSH and LQKENI. The CDR3 spells CASSPGSLGSSGNTIYF. The CDR3 nucleotides read TGTGCCAGCTCACCCGGATCGCTGGGGAGCTCTGGAAACACCATATATTTT.

V is TRBV6-1 and J is TRBJ1-2, with 9 positions matching TRBD1. This CDR3 is built from 14 residues. J was trimmed by 5 bases and V by 4 bases; bases with no gene match: 5. The germline V gene encodes CDR1 MNHNS and CDR2 SASEGT. The CDR3 nucleotides read TGTGCCAGCAGTGTGGACAGGGGACTTTATGGCTACACCTTC. Its translation is CASSVDRGLYGYTF.

This rearrangement joins TRBV10-2 to TRBJ1-1, with D uncertain. The ends were cut back, 1 base at V and 5 bases at J, with 5 bases in the middle. Germline-derived CDR1 and CDR2 are WSHSY and SAAADI. The CDR3 runs to 12 residues. In DNA, the CDR3 is TGCGCCAGCAGTGAGTGGAGGACTGAAGCTTTCTTT. Protein sequence: CASSEWRTEAFF.

This clone has only one observation. The gene calls are TRBV7-2 and TRBJ1-1, with 7 bases matching TRBD1. The CDR3 is 13 residues long. Germline lookup yields CDR1 SGHTA and CDR2 FQGNSA. V trimming: 5 bases; J trimming: 4 bases; junction bases outside the gene matches: 4. CDR3 residues: CASSARQGTEAFF. The CDR3 DNA reads TGTGCCAGCAGCGCAAGACAGGGCACTGAAGCTTTCTTT.

The gene calls are TRBV23-1 and TRBJ2-7; TRBD1 matches at 11 bases. TRBV23-1 counts as an open reading frame of uncertain function. After removal of 1 base from V and 4 bases from J, the junction contained 9 bases not matched to a gene. The CDR3 runs 17 residues. The CDR3 nucleotides are TGCGCCAGCAGTCAATACGGTAAGGGACAGGGGGAGTACGAGCAGTACTTC. Translating gives CASSQYGKGQGEYEQYF.

V is TRBV28 and J is TRBJ2-3, with 7 bases matching TRBD1. From germline, CDR1 is MDHEN and CDR2 SYDVKM. The CDR3 is made up of 14 amino acids. V trimming: 7 bases; J trimming: 6 bases; junction bases outside the gene matches: 10. The CDR3 here is CASNPDRFVDTQYF. The DNA for the CDR3 is TGTGCCAGCAATCCGGACAGGTTTGTGGATACGCAGTATTTT. The variable domain in full, completed from reference TRBV28 and TRBJ2-3, reads DVKVTQSSRYLVKRTGEKVFLECVQDMDHENMFWYRQDPGLGLRLIYFSYDVKMKEKGDIPEGYSVSREKKERFSLILESASTNQTSMYLCASNPDRFVDTQYFGPGTRLTVL.

V gene TRBV5-4 combines with J gene TRBJ2-5; D is undetermined. Deletions cut 1 base from V and 5 bases from J, with 9 bases between. The CDR3 loop spans 13 amino acids. CDR1 SGHNT and CDR2 YYREEE come from the germline V gene (reference sequence). CDR3 in DNA: TGTGCCAGCAGCTTGAGTGAGGTCGAGACCCAGTACTTC. Translating it yields CASSLSEVETQYF.

The genes are TRBV19 and TRBJ2-7; 9 bases match TRBD1. The CDR3 runs to 15 residues. CDR1 LNHDA and CDR2 SQIVND come from the germline V gene (reference sequence). The trim removed 4 bases at V and 5 bases at J, leaving 9 bases unmatched. Here the CDR3 DNA reads TGTGCCAGTAGTACCGGACAGGGGATGAACGACGAGCAGTACTTC. Translation gives CASSTGQGMNDEQYF.

The chain joins TRBV7-9 to TRBJ1-2, with 11 positions matching TRBD1. CDR1 is SEHNR and CDR2 is FQNEAQ in the germline V gene (reference sequence). The CDR3 totals 13 residues. After removal of 5 bases from V and 11 bases from J, the junction contained 7 bases not matched to a gene. CDR3 bases: TGTGCCAGCAGCCGTCCCGGGACAGGGGGTTACACCTTC. Encoded protein: CASSRPGTGGYTF.

This chain joins TRBV19 and TRBJ1-3; D call uncertain. The V and J ends lost 6 bases and 4 bases respectively, with 13 bases between them. Germline assignment: CDR1 LNHDA and CDR2 SQIVND (reference sequence). This CDR3 spans 14 amino acids. The CDR3 sequence: CASREVENGNTIYF. The DNA of the CDR3 is TGTGCCAGTAGGGAGGTAGAGAACGGAAACACCATATATTTT.

The rearrangement joins TRBV9 to TRBJ1-2, with D unresolved. Trimming shortened V by 4 bases and J by 2 bases, and 9 bases separated the two germline ends. This CDR3 spans 13 amino acids. The germline V gene encodes CDR1 SGDLS and CDR2 YYNGEE. Written as DNA, the CDR3 is TGTGCCAGCAGCCCTATATCAAACTATGGCTACACCTTC. Translating it yields CASSPISNYGYTF.

This clone has only one observation. The chain has TRBV12-5 and TRBJ2-5; 8 bases agree with TRBD2. In germline, CDR1 is LGHNT, CDR2 FRNRAP. V trimming: 7 bases; J trimming: 5 bases; junction bases outside the gene matches: 6. This CDR3 has 13 amino acids. CDR3 coding DNA: TGTGCTAGTGCATGGGCGGGGGGCGAGACCCAGTACTTC. It yields the protein CASAWAGGETQYF. The full variable domain, rest sourced from reference TRBV12-5 and TRBJ2-5, is DARVTQTPRHKVTEMGQEVTMRCQPILGHNTVFWYRQTMMQGLELLAYFRNRAPLDDSGMPKDRFSAEMPDATLATLKIQPSEPRDSAVYFCASAWAGGETQYFGPGTRLLVL.

The chain is built from TRBV12-5 and TRBJ2-1, with TRBD2 matching over 10 bases. This CDR3 has 18 amino acids. The germline V gene has CDR1 LGHNT and CDR2 FRNRAP. V shed 3 bases and J 5 bases; nucleotides not matched to a gene: 13. In nucleotides, the CDR3 is TGTGCTAGTGGTTTTGAACTAGCGGGGAGGGGGTCACACAATGAGCAGTTCTTC. The encoded protein is CASGFELAGRGSHNEQFF.

The chain employs TRBV29-1 and TRBJ2-1; 7 bases agree with TRBD1. Trimming cost V 7 bases and J 7 bases; bases outside gene matches: 4. From germline, CDR1 is SQVTM and CDR2 ANQGSEA. The CDR3 loop spans 11 amino acids. The CDR3 sequence is CSGGQRNEQFF. The CDR3 DNA sequence: TGCAGCGGGGGACAGCGAAATGAGCAGTTCTTC.

V is TRBV6-6 and J is TRBJ2-7; TRBD2 matches 7 bases. Germline V gene data show CDR1 as MNHNY and CDR2 as SVGAGI (reference sequence). CDR3 length: 12 residues. CDR3 coding DNA: TGTGCTTGCGGGGGAGAACCCTACGAGCAGTACTTC. This codes for CACGGEPYEQYF.

This clone was counted between two and nine times. The chain combines TRBV6-1 with TRBJ2-3; the match to TRBD2 covers 13 bases. This CDR3 is built from 14 residues. V was pared by 7 bases and J by 3 bases, with 1 base of the junction left unmatched. The germline gives CDR1 MNHNS, CDR2 SASEGT. The CDR3 coding sequence is TGTGCCAGCAAGACTAGCGGGGGGACAGATACGCAGTATTTT. Its translation: CASKTSGGTDTQYF.

The table lists this clone with a few counts. The CDR3 loop reads CASSAGQGNLWTEAFF. CDR3 DNA: TGTGCCAGCTCAGCTGGACAGGGCAACCTCTGGACTGAAGCTTTCTTT. V usage is TRBV18 and J usage is TRBJ1-1; TRBD1 agrees at 8 bases. Per germline, CDR1 KGHSH and CDR2 LQKENI. This CDR3 spans 16 amino acids. After removal of 5 bases from V and 5 bases from J, the junction contained 13 bases not matched to a gene.